One T cell receptor beta chain is described in this entry. What it recognizes is unknown. Sequencing was performed with immunoSEQ multiplex PCR; in TCRdb, only in-frame clones are kept and a portion is missing. Of under 200,000 clones in the sample, around 92% were seen once. This specimen comes from a study of cytomegalovirus exposure and HLA in healthy donors. Study summary: The platform used for the 120 or so validation repertoires matched that of the roughly 700 first-cohort repertoires, a later analysis reported.

The donors were members of the validation cohort comprising 120 subjects, separate from the roughly 600-subject first cohort. The CDR3 consists of 13 residues. V lost 2 bases, J lost 6 bases, and 4 bases stayed unmatched. CDR1 is MDHEN and CDR2 is SYDVKM in the germline V gene. Points from the study as a whole: Many donors shared some public TCRs, even though most TCR sequences were rare.

Source material: PBMCs. The gene calls are TRBV28 and TRBJ2-7; 7 bases agree with TRBD1. The receptor's source is a man between 18 and 35 years old in good health and CMV-seropositive. The CDR3 here is CASSLPGQTEQYF. CDR3 DNA: TGTGCCAGCAGTTTACCGGGACAGACCGAGCAGTACTTC.